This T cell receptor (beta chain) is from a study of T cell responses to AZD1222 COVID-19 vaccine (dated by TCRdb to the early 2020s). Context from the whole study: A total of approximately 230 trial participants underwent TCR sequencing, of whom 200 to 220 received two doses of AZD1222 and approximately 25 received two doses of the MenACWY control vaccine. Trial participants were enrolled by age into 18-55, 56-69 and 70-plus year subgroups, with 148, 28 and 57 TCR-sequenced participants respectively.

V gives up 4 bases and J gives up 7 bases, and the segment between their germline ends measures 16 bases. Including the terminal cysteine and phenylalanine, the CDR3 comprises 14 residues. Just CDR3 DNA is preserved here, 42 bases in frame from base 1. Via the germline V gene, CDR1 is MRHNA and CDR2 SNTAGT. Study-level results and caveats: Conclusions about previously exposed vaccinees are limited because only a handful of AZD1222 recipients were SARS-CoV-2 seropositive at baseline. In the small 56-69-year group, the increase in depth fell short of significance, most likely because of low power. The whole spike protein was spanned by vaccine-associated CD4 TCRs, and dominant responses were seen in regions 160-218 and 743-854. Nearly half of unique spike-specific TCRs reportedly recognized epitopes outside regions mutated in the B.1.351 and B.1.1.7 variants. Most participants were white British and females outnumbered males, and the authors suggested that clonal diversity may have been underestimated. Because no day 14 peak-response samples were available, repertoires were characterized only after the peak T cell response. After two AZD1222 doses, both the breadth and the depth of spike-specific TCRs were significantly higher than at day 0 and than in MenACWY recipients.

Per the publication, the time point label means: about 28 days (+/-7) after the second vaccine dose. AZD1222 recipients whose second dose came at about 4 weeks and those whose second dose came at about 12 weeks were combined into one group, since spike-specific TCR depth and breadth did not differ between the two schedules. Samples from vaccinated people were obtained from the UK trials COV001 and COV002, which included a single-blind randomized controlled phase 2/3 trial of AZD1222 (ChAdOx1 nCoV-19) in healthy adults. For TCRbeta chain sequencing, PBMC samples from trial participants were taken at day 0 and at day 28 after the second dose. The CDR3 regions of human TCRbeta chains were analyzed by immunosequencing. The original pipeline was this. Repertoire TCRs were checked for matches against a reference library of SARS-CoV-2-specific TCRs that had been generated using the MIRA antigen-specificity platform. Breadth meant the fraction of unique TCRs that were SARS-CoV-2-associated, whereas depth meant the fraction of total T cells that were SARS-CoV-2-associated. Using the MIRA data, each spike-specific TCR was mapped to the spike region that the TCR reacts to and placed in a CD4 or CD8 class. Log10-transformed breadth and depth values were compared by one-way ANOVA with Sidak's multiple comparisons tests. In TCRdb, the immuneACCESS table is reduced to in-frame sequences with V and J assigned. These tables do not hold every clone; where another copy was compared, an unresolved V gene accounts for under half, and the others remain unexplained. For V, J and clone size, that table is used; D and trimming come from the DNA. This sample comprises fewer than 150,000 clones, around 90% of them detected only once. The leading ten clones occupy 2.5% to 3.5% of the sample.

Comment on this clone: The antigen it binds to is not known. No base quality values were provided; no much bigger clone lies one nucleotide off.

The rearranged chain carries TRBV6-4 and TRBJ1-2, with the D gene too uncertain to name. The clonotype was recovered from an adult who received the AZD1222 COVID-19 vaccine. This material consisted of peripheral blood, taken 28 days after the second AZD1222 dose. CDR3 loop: CASSAAFGSSGYTF. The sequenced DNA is TGTGCCAGCAGTGCGGCATTTGGGTCATCTGGCTACACCTTC.